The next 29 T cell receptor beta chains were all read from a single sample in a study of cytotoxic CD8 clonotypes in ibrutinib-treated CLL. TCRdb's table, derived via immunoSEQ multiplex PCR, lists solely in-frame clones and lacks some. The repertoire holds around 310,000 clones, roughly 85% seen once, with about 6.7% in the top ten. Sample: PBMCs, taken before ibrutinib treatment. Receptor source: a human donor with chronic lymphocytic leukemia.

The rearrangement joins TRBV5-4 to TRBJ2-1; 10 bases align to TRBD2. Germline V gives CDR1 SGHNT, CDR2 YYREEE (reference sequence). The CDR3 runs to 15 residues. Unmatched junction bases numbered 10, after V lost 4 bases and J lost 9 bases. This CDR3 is CASSHATSGNSEQFF. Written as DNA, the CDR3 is TGTGCCAGCAGCCACGCCACTAGCGGGAATAGTGAGCAGTTCTTC.

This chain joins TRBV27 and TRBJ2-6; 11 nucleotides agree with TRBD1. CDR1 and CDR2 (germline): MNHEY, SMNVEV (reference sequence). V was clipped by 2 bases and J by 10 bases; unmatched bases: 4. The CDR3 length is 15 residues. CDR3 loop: CASSLQGQGVNVLTF. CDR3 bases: TGTGCCAGCAGTTTACAGGGACAGGGGGTAAACGTCCTGACTTTC.

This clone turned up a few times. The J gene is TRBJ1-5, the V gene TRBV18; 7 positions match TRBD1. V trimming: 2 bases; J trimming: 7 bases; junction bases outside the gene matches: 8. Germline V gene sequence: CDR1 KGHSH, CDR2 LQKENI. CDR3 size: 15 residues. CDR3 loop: CASSPATGFDQPQHF. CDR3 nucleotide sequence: TGTGCCAGCTCACCAGCGACAGGGTTTGACCAGCCCCAGCATTTT.

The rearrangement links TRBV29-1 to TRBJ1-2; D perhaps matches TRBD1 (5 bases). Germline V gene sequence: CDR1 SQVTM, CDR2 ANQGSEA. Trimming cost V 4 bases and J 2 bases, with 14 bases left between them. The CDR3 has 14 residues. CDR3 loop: CSVAGTSTNYGYTF. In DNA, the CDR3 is TGCAGCGTTGCCGGGACGAGTACCAACTATGGCTACACCTTC.

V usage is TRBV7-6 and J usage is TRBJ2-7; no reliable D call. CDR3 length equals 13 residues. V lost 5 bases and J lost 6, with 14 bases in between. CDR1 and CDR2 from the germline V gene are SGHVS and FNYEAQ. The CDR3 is CASSLLDSSEQYF. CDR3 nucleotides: TGTGCCAGCAGCCTATTGGATAGCTCCGAGCAGTACTTC.

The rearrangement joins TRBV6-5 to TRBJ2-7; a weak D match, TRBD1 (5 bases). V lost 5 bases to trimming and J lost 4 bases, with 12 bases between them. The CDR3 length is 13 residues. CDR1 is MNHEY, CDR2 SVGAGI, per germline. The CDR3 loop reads CASSDSSSYEQYF. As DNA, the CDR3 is TGTGCCAGCAGTGACAGTTCGAGTTACGAGCAGTACTTC.

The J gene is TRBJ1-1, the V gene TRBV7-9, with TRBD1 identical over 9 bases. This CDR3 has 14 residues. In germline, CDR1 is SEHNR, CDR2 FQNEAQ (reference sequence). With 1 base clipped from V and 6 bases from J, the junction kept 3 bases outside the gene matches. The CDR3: CASSLVGTGSEAFF. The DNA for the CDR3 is TGTGCCAGCAGCTTAGTTGGGACAGGGTCTGAAGCTTTCTTT.

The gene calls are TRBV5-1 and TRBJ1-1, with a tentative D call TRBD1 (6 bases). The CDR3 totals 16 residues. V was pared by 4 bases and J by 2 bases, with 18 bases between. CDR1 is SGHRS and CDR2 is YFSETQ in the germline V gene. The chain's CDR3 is CASSIFSRGGNTEAFF. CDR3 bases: TGCGCCAGCAGCATATTTTCCAGGGGAGGCAACACTGAAGCTTTCTTT.

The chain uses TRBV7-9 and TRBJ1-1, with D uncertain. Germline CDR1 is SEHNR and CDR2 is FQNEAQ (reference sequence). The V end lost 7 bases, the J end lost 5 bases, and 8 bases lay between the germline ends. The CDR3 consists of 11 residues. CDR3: CASTFGTEAFF. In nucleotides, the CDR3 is TGTGCCAGCACCTTCGGGACTGAAGCTTTCTTT.

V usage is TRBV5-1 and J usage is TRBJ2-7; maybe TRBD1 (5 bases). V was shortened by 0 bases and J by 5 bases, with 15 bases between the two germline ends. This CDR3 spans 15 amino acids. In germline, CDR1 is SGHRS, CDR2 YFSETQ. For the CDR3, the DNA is TGCGCCAGCAGCTTGGTTGTGCAGGGTACCCACGAGCAGTACTTC. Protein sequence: CASSLVVQGTHEQYF.

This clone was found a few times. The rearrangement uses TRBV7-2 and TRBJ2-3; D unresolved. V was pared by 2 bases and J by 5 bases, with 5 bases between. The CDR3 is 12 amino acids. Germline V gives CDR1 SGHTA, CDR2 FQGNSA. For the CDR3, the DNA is TGTGCCAGCAGCTTAAGTATAGATACGCAGTATTTT. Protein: CASSLSIDTQYF.

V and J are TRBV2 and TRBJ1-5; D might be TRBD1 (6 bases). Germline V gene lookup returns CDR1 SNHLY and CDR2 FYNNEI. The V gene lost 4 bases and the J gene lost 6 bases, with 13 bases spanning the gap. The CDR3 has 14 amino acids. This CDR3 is CASSGDTGFQPQHF. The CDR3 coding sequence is TGTGCCAGCAGTGGGGACACAGGCTTTCAGCCCCAGCATTTT.

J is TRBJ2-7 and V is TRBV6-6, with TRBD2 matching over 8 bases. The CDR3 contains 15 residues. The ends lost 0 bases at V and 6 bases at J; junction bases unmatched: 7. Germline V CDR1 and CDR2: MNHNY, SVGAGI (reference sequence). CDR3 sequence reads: CASSYSKALAGEQYF. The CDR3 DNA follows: TGTGCCAGCAGTTACTCGAAGGCCCTAGCGGGCGAGCAGTACTTC.

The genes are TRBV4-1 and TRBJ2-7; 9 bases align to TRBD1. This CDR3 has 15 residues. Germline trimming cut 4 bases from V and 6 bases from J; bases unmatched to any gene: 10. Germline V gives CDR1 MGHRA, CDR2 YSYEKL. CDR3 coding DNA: TGCGCCAGCAGCCTTCGGGACAGGGCCCCTACCGAGCAGTACTTC. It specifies CASSLRDRAPTEQYF.

CDR3 residues: CASMAHQDWENYGYTF. The CDR3 coding sequence is TGTGCCAGTATGGCGCATCAGGACTGGGAGAACTATGGCTACACCTTC. This chain links TRBV19 with TRBJ1-2; D uncertain. CDR3 length equals 16 residues. The germline CDR1 and CDR2 sequences are LNHDA and SQIVND (reference sequence). Trimming shortened V by 7 bases and J by 2 bases, and 20 bases separated the two germline ends.

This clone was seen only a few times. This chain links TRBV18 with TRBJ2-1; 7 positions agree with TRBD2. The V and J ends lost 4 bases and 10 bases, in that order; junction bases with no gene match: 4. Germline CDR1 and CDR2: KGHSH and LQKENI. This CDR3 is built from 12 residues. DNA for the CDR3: TGTGCCAGCTCACTTCTAGCGGTGGAGCAGTTCTTC. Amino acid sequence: CASSLLAVEQFF.

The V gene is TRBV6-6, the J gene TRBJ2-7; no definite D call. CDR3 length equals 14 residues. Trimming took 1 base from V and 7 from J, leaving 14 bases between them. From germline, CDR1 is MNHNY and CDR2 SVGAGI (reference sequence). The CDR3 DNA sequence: TGTGCCAGCAGTTACTGGCCCAGCTCCGCGGAGCAGTACTTC. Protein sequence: CASSYWPSSAEQYF.

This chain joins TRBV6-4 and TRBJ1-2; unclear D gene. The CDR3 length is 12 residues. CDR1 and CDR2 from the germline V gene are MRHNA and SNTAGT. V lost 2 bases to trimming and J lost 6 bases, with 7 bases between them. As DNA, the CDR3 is TGTGCCAGCAGTGACAGGGCTGATGGCTACACCTTC. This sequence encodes CASSDRADGYTF.

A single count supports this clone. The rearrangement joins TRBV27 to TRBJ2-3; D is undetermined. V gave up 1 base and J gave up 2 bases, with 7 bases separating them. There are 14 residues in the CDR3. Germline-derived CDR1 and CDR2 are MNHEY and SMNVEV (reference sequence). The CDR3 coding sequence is TGTGCCAGCAGTTTATGGCTGAACACAGATACGCAGTATTTT. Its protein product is CASSLWLNTDTQYF.

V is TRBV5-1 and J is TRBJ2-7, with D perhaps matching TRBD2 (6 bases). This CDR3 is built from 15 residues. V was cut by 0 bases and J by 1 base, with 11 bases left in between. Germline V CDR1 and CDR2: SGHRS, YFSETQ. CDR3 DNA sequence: TGCGCCAGCAGCTTGGTTTCCAGCGGGTCCTACGAGCAGTACTTC. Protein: CASSLVSSGSYEQYF.

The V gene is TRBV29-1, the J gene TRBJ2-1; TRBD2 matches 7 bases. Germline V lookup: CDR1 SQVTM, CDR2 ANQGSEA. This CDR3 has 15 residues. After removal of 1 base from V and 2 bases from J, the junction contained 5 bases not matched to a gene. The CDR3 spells CSVEGGRGTYNEQFF. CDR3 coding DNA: TGCAGCGTTGAAGGCGGGAGAGGTACCTACAATGAGCAGTTCTTC.

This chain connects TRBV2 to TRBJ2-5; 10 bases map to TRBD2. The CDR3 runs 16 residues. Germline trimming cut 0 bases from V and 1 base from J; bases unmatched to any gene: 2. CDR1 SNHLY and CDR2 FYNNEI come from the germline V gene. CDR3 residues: CASSEAWTSGQETQYF. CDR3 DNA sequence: TGTGCCAGCAGTGAAGCGTGGACTAGCGGCCAAGAGACCCAGTACTTC.

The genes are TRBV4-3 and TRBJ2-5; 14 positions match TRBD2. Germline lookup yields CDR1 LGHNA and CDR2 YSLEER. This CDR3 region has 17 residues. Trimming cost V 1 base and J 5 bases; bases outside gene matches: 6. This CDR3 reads CASSQAGLAGAGETQYF. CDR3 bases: TGCGCCAGCAGCCAAGCGGGACTAGCGGGAGCGGGGGAGACCCAGTACTTC.

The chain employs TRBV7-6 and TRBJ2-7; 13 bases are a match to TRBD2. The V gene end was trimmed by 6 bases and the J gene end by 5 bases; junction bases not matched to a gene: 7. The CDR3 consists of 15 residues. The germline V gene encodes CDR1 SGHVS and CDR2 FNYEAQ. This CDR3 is CASRGGTSGIDEQYF. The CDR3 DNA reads TGTGCCAGCAGAGGAGGGACTAGCGGGATCGACGAGCAGTACTTC. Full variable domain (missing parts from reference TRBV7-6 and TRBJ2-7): GAGVSQSPRYKVTKRGQDVALRCDPISGHVSLYWYRQALGQGPEFLTYFNYEAQQDKSGLPNDRFSAERPEGSISTLTIQRTEQRDSAMYRCASRGGTSGIDEQYFGPGTRLTVT.

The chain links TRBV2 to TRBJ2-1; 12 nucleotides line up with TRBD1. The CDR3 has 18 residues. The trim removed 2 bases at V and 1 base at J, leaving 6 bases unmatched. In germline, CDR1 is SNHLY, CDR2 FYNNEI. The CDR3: CASSELGQGARSYNEQFF. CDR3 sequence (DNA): TGTGCCAGCAGTGAACTGGGACAGGGGGCGCGTTCCTACAATGAGCAGTTCTTC.

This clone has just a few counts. The CDR3 coding sequence is TGTGCCAGCAGCGAACAGGGGGCTGGAAACACCATATATTTT. Translated: CASSEQGAGNTIYF. This chain uses TRBV6-6 with TRBJ1-3; TRBD1 matches at 8 bases. The length of the CDR3 is 14 residues. Germline V CDR1 and CDR2: MNHNY, SVGAGI (reference sequence). J gave up 2 bases and V 6 bases, and 3 bases lay outside the gene matches.

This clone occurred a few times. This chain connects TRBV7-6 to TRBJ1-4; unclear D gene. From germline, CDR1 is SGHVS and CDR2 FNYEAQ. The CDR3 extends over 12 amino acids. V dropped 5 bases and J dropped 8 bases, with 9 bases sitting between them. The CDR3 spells CASSPIGEKLFF. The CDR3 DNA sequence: TGTGCCAGCAGCCCCATCGGGGAAAAACTGTTTTTT.

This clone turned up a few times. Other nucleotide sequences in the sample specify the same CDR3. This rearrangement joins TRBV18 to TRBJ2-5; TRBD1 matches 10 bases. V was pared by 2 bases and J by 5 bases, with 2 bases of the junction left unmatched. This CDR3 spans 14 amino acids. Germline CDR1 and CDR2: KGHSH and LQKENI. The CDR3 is CASSPGTGVETQYF. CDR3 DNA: TGTGCCAGCTCACCAGGGACAGGGGTCGAGACCCAGTACTTC.

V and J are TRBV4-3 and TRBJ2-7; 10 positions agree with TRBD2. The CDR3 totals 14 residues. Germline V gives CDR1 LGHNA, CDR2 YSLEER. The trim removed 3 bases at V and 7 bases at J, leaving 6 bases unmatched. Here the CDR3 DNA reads TGCGCCAGCAGCCATATAGCGGGAGGAGGGGAGCAGTACTTC. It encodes CASSHIAGGGEQYF.